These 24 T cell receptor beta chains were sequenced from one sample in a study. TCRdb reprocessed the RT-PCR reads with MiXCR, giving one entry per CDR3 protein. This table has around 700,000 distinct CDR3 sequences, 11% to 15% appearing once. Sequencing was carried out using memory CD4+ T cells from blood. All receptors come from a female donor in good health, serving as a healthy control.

The CDR3 DNA is TGCAGCTCCCGGTGGGACAGGGGCAATGAGCAGTTCTTC. This sequence encodes CSSRWDRGNEQFF. The gene calls are TRBV29-1 and TRBJ2-1; 10 bases are shared with TRBD1. J was trimmed by 6 bases and V by 8 bases; bases with no gene match: 7. CDR1 SQVTM and CDR2 ANQGSEA come from the germline V gene. This CDR3 contains 13 residues.

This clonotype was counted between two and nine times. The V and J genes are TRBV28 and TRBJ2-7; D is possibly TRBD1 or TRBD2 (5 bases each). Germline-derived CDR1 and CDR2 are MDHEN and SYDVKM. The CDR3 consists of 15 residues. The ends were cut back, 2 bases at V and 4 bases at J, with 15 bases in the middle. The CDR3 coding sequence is TGTGCCAGCAGTTTAGGTACGGGGCCCGGGTACGAGCAGTACTTC. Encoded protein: CASSLGTGPGYEQYF.

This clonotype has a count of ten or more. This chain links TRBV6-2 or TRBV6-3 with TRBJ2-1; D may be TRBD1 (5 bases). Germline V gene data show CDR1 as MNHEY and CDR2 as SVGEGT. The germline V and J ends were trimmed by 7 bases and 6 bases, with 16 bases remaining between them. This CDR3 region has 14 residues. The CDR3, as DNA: TGTGCCAGCACCCCCGCACAGGTCCCCAATGAGCAGTTCTTC. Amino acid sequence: CASTPAQVPNEQFF.

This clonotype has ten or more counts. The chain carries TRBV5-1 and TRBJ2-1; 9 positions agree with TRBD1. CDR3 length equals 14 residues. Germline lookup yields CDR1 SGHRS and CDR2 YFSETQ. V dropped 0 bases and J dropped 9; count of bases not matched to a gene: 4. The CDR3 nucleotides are TGCGCCAGCAGCTTGGAAGGACAGGGGCTTGAGCAGTTCTTC. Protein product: CASSLEGQGLEQFF.

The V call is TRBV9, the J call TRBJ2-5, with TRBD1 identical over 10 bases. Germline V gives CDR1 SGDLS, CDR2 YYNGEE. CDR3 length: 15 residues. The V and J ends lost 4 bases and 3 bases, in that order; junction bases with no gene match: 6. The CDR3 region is CASSQWTGGEETQYF. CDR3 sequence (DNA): TGTGCCAGCAGCCAGTGGACAGGGGGGGAAGAGACCCAGTACTTC.

CDR3 nucleotide sequence: TGCAGCGTTGCCGGACAGAAAAATCAGCCCCAGCATTTT. Translation: CSVAGQKNQPQHF. This chain links TRBV29-1 with TRBJ1-5; D perhaps matches TRBD1 (6 bases). The CDR3 has 13 residues. V dropped 4 bases and J dropped 4 bases, with 11 bases sitting between them. Germline-derived CDR1 and CDR2 are SQVTM and ANQGSEA.

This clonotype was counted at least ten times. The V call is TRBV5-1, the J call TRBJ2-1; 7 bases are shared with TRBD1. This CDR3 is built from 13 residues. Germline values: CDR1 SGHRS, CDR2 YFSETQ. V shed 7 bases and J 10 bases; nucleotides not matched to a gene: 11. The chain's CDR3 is CASGIQTGDEQFF. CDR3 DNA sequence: TGCGCCAGCGGAATACAAACAGGGGACGAGCAGTTCTTC.

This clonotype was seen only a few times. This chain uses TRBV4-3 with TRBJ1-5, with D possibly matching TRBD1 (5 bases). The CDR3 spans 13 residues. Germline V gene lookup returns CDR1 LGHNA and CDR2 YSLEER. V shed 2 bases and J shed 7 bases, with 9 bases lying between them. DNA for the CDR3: TGCGCCAGCAGCCAATCAGGGACCCAGCCCCAGCATTTT. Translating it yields CASSQSGTQPQHF.

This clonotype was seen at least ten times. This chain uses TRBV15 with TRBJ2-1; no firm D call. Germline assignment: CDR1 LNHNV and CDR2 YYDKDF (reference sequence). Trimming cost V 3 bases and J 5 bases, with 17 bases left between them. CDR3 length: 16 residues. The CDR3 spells CATSRIKGGGDNEQFF. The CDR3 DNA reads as TGTGCCACCAGCAGGATAAAGGGCGGCGGCGACAATGAGCAGTTCTTC.

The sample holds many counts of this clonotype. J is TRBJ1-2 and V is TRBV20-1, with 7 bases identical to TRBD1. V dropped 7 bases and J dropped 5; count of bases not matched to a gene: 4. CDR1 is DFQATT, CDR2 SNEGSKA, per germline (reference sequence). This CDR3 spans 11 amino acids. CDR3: CSGHRGYGYTF. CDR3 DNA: TGCAGTGGTCACAGGGGATATGGCTACACCTTC.

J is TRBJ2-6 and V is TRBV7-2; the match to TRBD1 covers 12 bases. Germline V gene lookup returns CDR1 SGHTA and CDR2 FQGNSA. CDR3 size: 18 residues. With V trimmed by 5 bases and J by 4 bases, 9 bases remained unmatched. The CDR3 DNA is TGTGCCAGCAGCCTTGAGGGACAGGGGGCGTCCGGGGCCAACGTCCTGACTTTC. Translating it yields CASSLEGQGASGANVLTF.

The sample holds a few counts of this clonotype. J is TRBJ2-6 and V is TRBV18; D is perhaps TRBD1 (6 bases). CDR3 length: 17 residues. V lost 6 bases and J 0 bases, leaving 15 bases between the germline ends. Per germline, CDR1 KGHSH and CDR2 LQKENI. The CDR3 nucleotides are TGTGCCAGCTCGGAGGACAGAGGTTTCTCTGGGGCCAACGTCCTGACTTTC. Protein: CASSEDRGFSGANVLTF.

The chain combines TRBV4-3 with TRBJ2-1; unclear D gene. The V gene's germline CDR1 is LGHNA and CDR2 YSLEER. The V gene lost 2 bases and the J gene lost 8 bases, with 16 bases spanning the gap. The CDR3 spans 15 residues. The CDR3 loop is CASSQTPRTFDEQFF. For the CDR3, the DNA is TGCGCCAGCAGCCAAACCCCACGGACCTTCGATGAGCAGTTCTTC.

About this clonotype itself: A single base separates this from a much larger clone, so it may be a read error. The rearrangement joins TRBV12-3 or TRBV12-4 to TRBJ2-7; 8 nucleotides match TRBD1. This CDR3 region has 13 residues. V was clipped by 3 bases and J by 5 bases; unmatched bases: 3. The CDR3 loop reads CASSLPDRDEQYF. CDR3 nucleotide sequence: TGTGCCAGCAGTTTGCCGGACAGGGACGAGCAGTACTTC.

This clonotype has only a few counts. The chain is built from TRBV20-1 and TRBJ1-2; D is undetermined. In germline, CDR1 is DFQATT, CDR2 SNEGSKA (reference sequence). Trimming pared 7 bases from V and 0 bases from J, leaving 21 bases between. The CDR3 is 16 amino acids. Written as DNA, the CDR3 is TGCAGTGAAAGCTCGGGCCCTGGGAGTTCTAACTATGGCTACACCTTC. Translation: CSESSGPGSSNYGYTF.

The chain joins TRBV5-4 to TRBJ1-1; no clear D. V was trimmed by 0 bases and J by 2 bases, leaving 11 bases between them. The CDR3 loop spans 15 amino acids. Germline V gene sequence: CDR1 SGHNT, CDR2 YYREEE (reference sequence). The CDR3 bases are TGTGCCAGCAGCTTGGTAAGGGCCCGTAACACTGAAGCTTTCTTT. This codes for CASSLVRARNTEAFF.

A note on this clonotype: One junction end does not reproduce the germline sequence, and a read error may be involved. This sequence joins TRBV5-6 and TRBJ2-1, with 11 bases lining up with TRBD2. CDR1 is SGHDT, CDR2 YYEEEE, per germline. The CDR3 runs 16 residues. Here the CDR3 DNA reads TGTGTCAGCAGCCTCATGGGACTAGCGGTTGGGGATGAGCAGTTCTTC. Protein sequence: CVSSLMGLAVGDEQFF. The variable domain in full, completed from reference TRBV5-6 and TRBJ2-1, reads DAGVTQSPTHLIKTRGQQVTLRCSPKSGHDTVSWYQQALGQGPQFIFQYYEEEERQRGNFPDRFSGHQFPNYSSELNVNALLLGDSALYLCVSSLMGLAVGDEQFFGPGTRLTVL.

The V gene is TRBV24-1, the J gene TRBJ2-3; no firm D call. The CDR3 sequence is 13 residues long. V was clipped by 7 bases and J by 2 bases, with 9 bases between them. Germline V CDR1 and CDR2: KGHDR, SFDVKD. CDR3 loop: CATRRTDTDTQYF. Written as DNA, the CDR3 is TGTGCCACCAGGAGGACGGACACAGATACGCAGTATTTT.

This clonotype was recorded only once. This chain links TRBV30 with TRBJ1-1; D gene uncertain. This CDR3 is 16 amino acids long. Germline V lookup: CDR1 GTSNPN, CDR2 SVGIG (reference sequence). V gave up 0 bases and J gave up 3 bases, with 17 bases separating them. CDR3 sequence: CAWSVEWAFGDTEAFF. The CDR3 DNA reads TGTGCCTGGAGTGTCGAGTGGGCTTTCGGGGACACTGAAGCTTTCTTT.

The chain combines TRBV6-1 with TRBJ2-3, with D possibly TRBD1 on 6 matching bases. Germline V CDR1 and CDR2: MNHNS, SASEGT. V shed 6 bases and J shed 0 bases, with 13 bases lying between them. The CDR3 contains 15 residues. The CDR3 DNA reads TGTGCCAGCAGGAGATGGGACATTAGCACAGATACGCAGTATTTT. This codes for CASRRWDISTDTQYF.

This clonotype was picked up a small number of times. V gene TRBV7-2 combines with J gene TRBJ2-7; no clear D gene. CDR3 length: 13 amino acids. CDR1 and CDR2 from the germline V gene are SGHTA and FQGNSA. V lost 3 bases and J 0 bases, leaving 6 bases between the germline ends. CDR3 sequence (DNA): TGTGCCAGCAGCTTGAGACTCTCCTACGAGCAGTACTTC. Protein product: CASSLRLSYEQYF. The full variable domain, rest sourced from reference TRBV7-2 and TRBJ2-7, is GAGVSQSPSNKVTEKGKDVELRCDPISGHTALYWYRQSLGQGLEFLIYFQGNSAPDKSGLPSDRFSAERTGGSVSTLTIQRTQQEDSAVYLCASSLRLSYEQYFGPGTRLTVT.

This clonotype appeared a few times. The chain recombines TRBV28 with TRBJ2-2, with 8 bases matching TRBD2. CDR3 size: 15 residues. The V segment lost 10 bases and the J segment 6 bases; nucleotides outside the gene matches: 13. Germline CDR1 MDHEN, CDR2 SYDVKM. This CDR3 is CATPSPGGASGELFF. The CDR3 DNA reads TGTGCCACCCCGTCTCCGGGAGGGGCCTCCGGGGAGCTGTTTTTT.

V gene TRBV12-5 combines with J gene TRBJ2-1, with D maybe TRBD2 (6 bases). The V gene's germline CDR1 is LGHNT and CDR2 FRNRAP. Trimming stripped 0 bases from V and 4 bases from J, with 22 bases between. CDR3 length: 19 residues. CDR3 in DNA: TGTGCTAGTGGTTTGGTAGTTAGCGGCGGCCTTAGAGGGTACAATGAGCAGTTCTTC. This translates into CASGLVVSGGLRGYNEQFF.

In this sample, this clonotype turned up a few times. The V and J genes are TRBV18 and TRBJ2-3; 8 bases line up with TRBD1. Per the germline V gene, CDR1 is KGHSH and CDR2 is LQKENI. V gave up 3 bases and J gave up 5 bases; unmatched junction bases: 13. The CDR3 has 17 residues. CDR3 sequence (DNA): TGTGCCAGCTCACCCCTGGACCTCAGGGGGCACGGAGATACGCAGTATTTT. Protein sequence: CASSPLDLRGHGDTQYF.